Sequencing of this T cell receptor beta chain was carried out in a study of T cell responses to AZD1222 COVID-19 vaccine. Findings of the study overall: CD4 TCRs covered the whole spike, strongest at regions 160-218 and 743-854. Repertoire collection took place solely once the T cell response had peaked. Seropositive at baseline were only a handful of AZD1222 recipients.

V was pared by 0 bases and J by 5 bases, with 17 bases between. The germline CDR1 and CDR2 sequences are GTSNPN and SVGIG (reference sequence). CDR3 size: 15 residues. Concerning this clone: Antigen: not known.

The table came from immunoSEQ multiplex PCR; TCRdb's copy has only in-frame clones and leaves some out. The sample lists 90,000 to 150,000 clones, 88% occurring once. This sample comprised peripheral blood, obtained 28 days after the second AZD1222 dose. The genes are TRBV30 and TRBJ2-7; perhaps TRBD1 as D (5 bases). The origin of this receptor is an adult who received the AZD1222 COVID-19 vaccine. Here the CDR3 reads CAWSVPSRDHDEQYF. In nucleotides, the CDR3 is TGTGCCTGGAGTGTCCCCAGCAGGGATCACGACGAGCAGTACTTC.